Shown below are 28 T cell receptor beta chains from a single sample sequenced in a study of blood T cell repertoires in COVID-19. Clones were read by immunoSEQ multiplex PCR, and TCRdb kept only the in-frame ones, dropping some. The table lists approximately 190,000 clones, about 86% of them singletons. The specimen sequenced was PBMCs or T cells enriched from blood (not recorded which). The receptors here all came from a woman in her thirties or forties in a cohort exposed to, infected with or recovered from COVID-19 (not recorded which).

As for this clone: The junction does not match germline at one end; this may be a read error. The J gene is TRBJ1-2, the V gene TRBV5-1, with 9 bases fitting TRBD1. CDR1 and CDR2 (germline): SGHRS, YFSETQ. This CDR3 comprises 14 residues. The CDR3 region has the DNA TGCGCCAGCAGCTTTACCAACCCCCGGGACAGGGCCTTTTTC. Translation gives CASSFTNPRDRAFF.

The gene calls are TRBV11-3 and TRBJ1-1, with D maybe TRBD1 (6 bases). CDR1 is SGHNT, CDR2 YENEEA, per germline. This CDR3 has 16 residues. With 4 bases removed from V and 3 bases from J, the gap between germline ends came to 18 bases. CDR3 loop: CASSYLLDRYDTEAFF. The DNA of the CDR3 is TGTGCCAGCAGCTACCTTTTGGACAGATATGACACTGAAGCTTTCTTT.

This chain joins TRBV15 and TRBJ1-2; D is ambiguous. Trimming took 0 bases from V and 8 from J, leaving 13 bases between them. CDR1 is LNHNV, CDR2 YYDKDF, per germline (reference sequence). The CDR3 spans 14 residues. CDR3 bases: TGTGCCACCAGCAGAGATAAAATGGCATGGGGCTACACCTTC. Translation: CATSRDKMAWGYTF.

This chain connects TRBV11-2 to TRBJ1-2; D is ambiguous. Germline V gene sequence: CDR1 SGHAT, CDR2 FQNNGV. The CDR3 covers 15 residues. The V end was cut by 1 base, the J end by 6 bases, with 15 bases between. The CDR3 sequence: CASSLGEGLPNGYTF. CDR3 in DNA: TGTGCCAGCAGCTTAGGGGAAGGACTACCAAATGGCTACACCTTC.

CDR3 nucleotides: TGTGCCAGCAGAGAGGGAGGACAGGGGGGGATGACTTTCTTT. This codes for CASREGGQGGMTFF. The chain has TRBV4-2 and TRBJ1-1; the match to TRBD1 covers 10 bases. This CDR3 spans 14 amino acids. The germline gives CDR1 LGHNA, CDR2 YNFKEQ. V lost 6 bases and J lost 12; bases outside the gene matches: 13.

V usage is TRBV6-2 or TRBV6-3 and J usage is TRBJ2-5; 8 bases are a match to TRBD2. Germline CDR1 reads MNHEY; CDR2 reads SVGEGT. With 2 bases clipped from V and 1 base from J, the junction kept 0 bases outside the gene matches. This CDR3 spans 14 amino acids. CDR3 amino acids: CASSYGTSQETQYF. For the CDR3, the DNA is TGTGCCAGCAGTTACGGGACTAGCCAAGAGACCCAGTACTTC.

V usage is TRBV11-2 and J usage is TRBJ1-1, with TRBD1 matching over 12 bases. Germline V gene lookup returns CDR1 SGHAT and CDR2 FQNNGV. The length of the CDR3 is 16 residues. V dropped 1 base and J dropped 1; count of bases not matched to a gene: 1. The DNA for the CDR3 is TGTGCCAGCAGCTTAGTGGGACAGGGGGCGAACACTGAAGCTTTCTTT. It is translated as CASSLVGQGANTEAFF.

The chain uses TRBV30 and TRBJ2-5; D is possibly TRBD2 (6 bases). This CDR3 has 16 residues. Trimming shortened V by 2 bases and J by 5 bases, and 21 bases separated the two germline ends. Germline V gene data show CDR1 as GTSNPN and CDR2 as SVGIG (reference sequence). Here the CDR3 reads CAWSPNFGTYGETQYF. The CDR3 DNA reads TGTGCCTGGAGTCCAAACTTCGGGACTTATGGGGAGACCCAGTACTTC.

J is TRBJ1-2 and V is TRBV24-1, with D possibly TRBD1 on 6 matching bases. The V gene's germline CDR1 is KGHDR and CDR2 SFDVKD. Trimming stripped 6 bases from V and 5 bases from J, with 12 bases between. The CDR3 length is 13 residues. In nucleotides, the CDR3 is TGTGCCACCAGTCCTGGGGACACGTATGGCTACACCTTC. Residues: CATSPGDTYGYTF.

Only a few counts were recorded for this clone. The chain joins TRBV7-2 to TRBJ2-2; 9 positions agree with TRBD2. Germline CDR1 reads SGHTA; CDR2 reads FQGNSA. This CDR3 contains 17 residues. Trimming at V came to 1 base and at J to 2 bases, leaving 5 bases not matched to a gene. CDR3 sequence (DNA): TGTGCCAGCAGCTTAGATCCTAGCGGGACCAACACCGGGGAGCTGTTTTTT. Its translation: CASSLDPSGTNTGELFF. Full variable domain (rest looked up from reference TRBV7-2 and TRBJ2-2): GAGVSQSPSNKVTEKGKDVELRCDPISGHTALYWYRQSLGQGLEFLIYFQGNSAPDKSGLPSDRFSAERTGGSVSTLTIQRTQQEDSAVYLCASSLDPSGTNTGELFFGEGSRLTVL.

This chain links TRBV3-1 (or the pseudogene TRBV3-2) with TRBJ2-3; 7 bases are a match to TRBD2. J was trimmed by 6 bases and V by 2 bases; bases with no gene match: 8. This CDR3 region has 15 residues. The germline V gene encodes CDR1 LGHDT and CDR2 YNNKEL (reference sequence). CDR3 coding DNA: TGTGCCAGCAGCCAATGGGACTACCTTGGGGATACGCAGTATTTT. This gives the protein CASSQWDYLGDTQYF.

V and J are TRBV5-1 and TRBJ1-5, with 7 bases lining up with TRBD1. Per the germline V gene, CDR1 is SGHRS and CDR2 is YFSETQ. V shed 4 bases and J 0 bases; nucleotides not matched to a gene: 13. CDR3 length: 18 residues. The CDR3 DNA sequence: TGCGCCAGCAGCCCAGGGACAGCAAATGTTTATAGCAATCAGCCCCAGCATTTT. It codes for CASSPGTANVYSNQPQHF. The full variable domain, in which reference TRBV5-1 and TRBJ1-5 provide the parts outside the CDR3, is KAGVTQTPRYLIKTRGQQVTLSCSPISGHRSVSWYQQTPGQGLQFLFEYFSETQRNKGNFPGRFSGRQFSNSRSEMNVSTLELGDSALYLCASSPGTANVYSNQPQHFGDGTRLSIL.

This rearrangement joins TRBV5-4 to TRBJ2-5; 9 bases are shared with TRBD1. The CDR3 spans 15 residues. The trim removed 5 bases at V and 5 bases at J, leaving 10 bases unmatched. Germline CDR1 is SGHNT and CDR2 is YYREEE (reference sequence). The CDR3 nucleotides are TGTGCCAGCAGTTCGGACAGGGGTCGGTGGGAGACCCAGTACTTC. It codes for CASSSDRGRWETQYF.

This clone was seen only a few times. This sequence joins TRBV27 and TRBJ1-1, with 8 bases fitting TRBD1. Germline CDR1 and CDR2: MNHEY and SMNVEV (reference sequence). J lost 4 bases, V lost 5 bases, and 3 bases had no gene match. The CDR3 is made up of 13 amino acids. The CDR3 DNA reads as TGTGCCAGCAGTCTCACAGGGGGCACTGAAGCTTTCTTT. Protein sequence: CASSLTGGTEAFF.

The chain is built from TRBV13 and TRBJ1-6; 10 positions match TRBD1. Germline loops: CDR1 PRHDT, CDR2 FYEKMQ (reference sequence). V was pared by 4 bases and J by 10 bases, with 7 bases of the junction left unmatched. The CDR3 is 15 amino acids. The CDR3 sequence: CASSSHRDRGSPLHF. CDR3 nucleotide sequence: TGTGCCAGCAGCTCCCATCGGGACAGGGGATCACCCCTCCACTTT.

The chain has TRBV7-2 and TRBJ1-1; D is unresolved. V lost 0 bases and J lost 4, with 12 bases in between. Germline values: CDR1 SGHTA, CDR2 FQGNSA. This CDR3 has 15 amino acids. The CDR3 loop is CASSLARLPGTEAFF. The CDR3 DNA sequence: TGTGCCAGCAGCTTAGCCCGCCTCCCGGGCACTGAAGCTTTCTTT. Complete variable domain (other parts from reference TRBV7-2 and TRBJ1-1): GAGVSQSPSNKVTEKGKDVELRCDPISGHTALYWYRQSLGQGLEFLIYFQGNSAPDKSGLPSDRFSAERTGGSVSTLTIQRTQQEDSAVYLCASSLARLPGTEAFFGQGTRLTVV.

In DNA, the CDR3 is TGTGCCAGTAGTCCCCAGGGTCTTTTCTACGAGCAGTACTTC. Encoded protein: CASSPQGLFYEQYF. This rearrangement joins TRBV19 to TRBJ2-7; tentative D call: TRBD1 (5 bases). The V end lost 5 bases, the J end lost 3 bases, and 14 bases lay between the germline ends. The V gene's germline CDR1 is LNHDA and CDR2 SQIVND (reference sequence). The CDR3 is made up of 14 amino acids.

The V call is TRBV19, the J call TRBJ1-5; D remains ambiguous. The CDR3 is 13 residues long. The ends were cut back, 4 bases at V and 1 base at J, with 5 bases in the middle. Germline loops: CDR1 LNHDA, CDR2 SQIVND (reference sequence). CDR3 loop: CASSTQSNQPQHF. DNA of the CDR3: TGTGCCAGTAGTACACAGAGCAATCAGCCCCAGCATTTT.

CDR3 region: CASSYSITVNTGELFF. In nucleotides, the CDR3 is TGTGCCAGCAGTTACTCGATAACAGTTAACACCGGGGAGCTGTTTTTT. The chain couples TRBV6-5 to TRBJ2-2; D is ambiguous. Deletions cut 0 bases from V and 2 bases from J, with 10 bases between. Germline CDR1 reads MNHEY; CDR2 reads SVGAGI. The CDR3 is 16 amino acids.

This chain joins TRBV13 and TRBJ2-7; no definite D call. Per the germline V gene, CDR1 is PRHDT and CDR2 is FYEKMQ (reference sequence). The CDR3 has 12 amino acids. V was trimmed by 1 base and J by 3 bases, leaving 4 bases between them. The CDR3, as DNA: TGTGCCAGCAGCTTAGTCGTCTACGAGCAGTACTTC. Amino acid sequence: CASSLVVYEQYF.

The chain links TRBV21-1 to TRBJ1-4; the table's D call of TRBD1 was not tested on the DNA. TRBV21-1 is classified as a pseudogene. The CDR3 is 15 residues long. CDR3 nucleotides: TGTGCCAGCAGCCGCCGACAGGCATTCGATGAAAAACTGTTTTTT. Protein: CASSRRQAFDEKLFF.

The rearrangement uses TRBV6-4 and TRBJ2-3; possibly TRBD1 for D (5 bases). The CDR3 has 15 amino acids. Germline-derived CDR1 and CDR2 are MRHNA and SNTAGT. Trimming stripped 3 bases from V and 5 bases from J, with 15 bases between. For the CDR3, the DNA is TGTGCCAGCAGTGAGGGCAGGGATGGAAAAGATACGCAGTATTTT. Translating gives CASSEGRDGKDTQYF.

V is TRBV12-3 or TRBV12-4 and J is TRBJ1-2; D is unresolved. The CDR3 consists of 12 residues. V was trimmed by 3 bases and J by 5 bases, leaving 7 bases between them. The CDR3 region has the DNA TGTGCCAGCAGTTTTAGAGCGTATGGCTACACCTTC. It yields the protein CASSFRAYGYTF.

In DNA form, the CDR3 reads TGTGCCAGCAGTTACGGAGGAGACAATGAAAAACTGTTTTTT. This gives the protein CASSYGGDNEKLFF. This chain connects TRBV6-5 to TRBJ1-4; no clear D. V lost 2 bases and J 5 bases, leaving 9 bases between the germline ends. The CDR3 length is 14 residues. The germline V gene has CDR1 MNHEY and CDR2 SVGAGI.

The gene calls are TRBV30 and TRBJ2-1; TRBD2 matches at 11 bases. The CDR3 loop spans 15 amino acids. CDR1 GTSNPN and CDR2 SVGIG come from the germline V gene (reference sequence). The V and J ends lost 1 base and 4 bases, in that order; junction bases with no gene match: 3. The CDR3 coding sequence is TGTGCCTGGAGTGGACTAGCGGGATTGTACAATGAGCAGTTCTTC. Its translation: CAWSGLAGLYNEQFF.

The CDR3 DNA sequence: TGTGCCAGCGAACGGGTAAGACAGGGATGGACCGGGGAGCTGTTTTTT. Translation: CASERVRQGWTGELFF. V and J are TRBV21-1 and TRBJ2-2; TRBD1 reflects the table's D call only, with no check against the DNA. TRBV21-1 is a documented pseudogene. The CDR3 loop spans 16 amino acids.

This chain links TRBV25-1 with TRBJ1-5; D unclear. CDR1 is MGHDK and CDR2 is SYGVNS in the germline V gene. The CDR3 extends over 15 amino acids. V dropped 1 base and J dropped 3 bases, with 10 bases sitting between them. The DNA of the CDR3 is TGTGCCAGCAGTGAATCCAGCAGCGCCAATCAGCCCCAGCATTTT. This sequence encodes CASSESSSANQPQHF. The full variable domain, its missing parts supplied by reference TRBV25-1 and TRBJ1-5, is EADIYQTPRYLVIGTGKKITLECSQTMGHDKMYWYQQDPGMELHLIHYSYGVNSTEKGDLSSESTVSRIRTEHFPLTLESARPSHTSQYLCASSESSSANQPQHFGDGTRLSIL.

The V gene is TRBV5-4, the J gene TRBJ1-4, with 8 bases matching TRBD1. The germline V gene has CDR1 SGHNT and CDR2 YYREEE (reference sequence). Trimming cost V 3 bases and J 0 bases; bases outside gene matches: 4. The CDR3 consists of 16 residues. DNA for the CDR3: TGTGCCAGCAGCTGGGGACAGGAGGCAACTAATGAAAAACTGTTTTTT. Its protein is CASSWGQEATNEKLFF.